Below, 6 T cell receptor beta chains from the same sample are listed, as sequenced in a study of shared clonotypes between healthy human individuals. Here immunoSEQ multiplex PCR was the method, and the copy in TCRdb shows in-frame clones only, minus some. The data contain 150,000 to 200,000 clones, approximately 95% of them seen just once; the ten biggest clones take up 0.067%. Sequencing input: naive CD4+ T cells sorted from blood. Subset given: CD45RA+ positively selected. Source of these receptors: a woman in her twenties or thirties in good health.

The rearrangement links TRBV28 to TRBJ2-7, with a possible D match to TRBD2 (5 bases). V was clipped by 4 bases and J by 1 base, with 14 bases between them. CDR1 is MDHEN and CDR2 is SYDVKM in the germline V gene. The CDR3 spans 15 residues. The CDR3 DNA follows: TGTGCCAGCAGTTCCCCTCGGAGGCCGTCCTACGAGCAGTACTTC. Encoded protein: CASSSPRRPSYEQYF.

The V call is TRBV27, the J call TRBJ1-2; TRBD1 might be the D (6 bases). The V end lost 5 bases, the J end lost 2 bases, and 9 bases lay between the germline ends. There are 13 residues in the CDR3. Germline V gene sequence: CDR1 MNHEY, CDR2 SMNVEV (reference sequence). The CDR3 sequence: CASSPTGNYGYTF. The CDR3 DNA reads as TGTGCCAGCAGTCCCACAGGGAACTATGGCTACACCTTC.

V and J are TRBV7-9 and TRBJ2-1; D remains ambiguous. The CDR3 extends over 15 amino acids. The V end lost 0 bases, the J end lost 9 bases, and 15 bases lay between the germline ends. Germline CDR1 reads SEHNR; CDR2 reads FQNEAQ (reference sequence). The CDR3 loop is CASSLARSPQSEQFF. The CDR3, as DNA: TGTGCCAGCAGCTTAGCTCGGTCCCCACAGAGTGAGCAGTTCTTC.

The rearrangement uses TRBV28 and TRBJ2-5, with no clear D. TRBJ2-7 explains the end of the DNA better; the J call may be wrong. CDR1 is MDHEN, CDR2 SYDVKM, per germline. The CDR3 sequence is 11 residues long. The CDR3 here is CATTLNYEQYF. DNA of the CDR3: TGTGCCACGACCCTCAACTACGAGCAGTACTTC.

This chain links TRBV27 with TRBJ2-5; TRBD1 is a possible D gene (6 bases). The J call may not be correct, given that the DNA end is closer to TRBJ2-7. From germline, CDR1 is MNHEY and CDR2 SMNVEV (reference sequence). The CDR3 covers 12 residues. Here the CDR3 reads CATGTPSYEQYF. The DNA of the CDR3 is TGTGCCACCGGGACACCAAGCTACGAGCAGTACTTC.

This chain links TRBV27 with TRBJ1-5; D remains ambiguous. Trimming took off 5 bases at V and 2 bases at J, with 13 bases between the two ends. The CDR3 loop spans 15 amino acids. Germline V lookup: CDR1 MNHEY, CDR2 SMNVEV (reference sequence). The CDR3 is CASSPIGKRNQPQHF. In DNA form, the CDR3 reads TGTGCCAGCAGTCCGATAGGTAAACGCAATCAGCCCCAGCATTTT.